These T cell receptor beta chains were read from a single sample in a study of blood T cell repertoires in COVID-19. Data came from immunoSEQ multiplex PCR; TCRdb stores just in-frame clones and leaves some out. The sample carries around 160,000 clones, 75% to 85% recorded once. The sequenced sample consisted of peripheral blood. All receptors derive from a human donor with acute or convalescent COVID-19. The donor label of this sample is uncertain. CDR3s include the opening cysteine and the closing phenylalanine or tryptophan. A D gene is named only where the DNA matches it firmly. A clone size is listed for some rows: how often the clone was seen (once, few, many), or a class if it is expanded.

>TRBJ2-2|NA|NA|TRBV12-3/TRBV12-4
TGTGCCAGCAGTCCGACAATAACCGGGGAGCTGTTTTTT
CASSPTITGELFF
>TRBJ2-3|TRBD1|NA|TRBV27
TGTGCCAGCAGTTTAAGGGGGCCCACTAGCACAGATACGCAGTATTTT
CASSLRGPTSTDTQYF
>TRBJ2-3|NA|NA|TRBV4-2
TGTGCCAGCAGCCAAGATGAGGGTTCGCTAACAGATACGCAGTATTTT
CASSQDEGSLTDTQYF
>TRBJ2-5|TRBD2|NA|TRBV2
TGTGCCAGTCCACTCCCTAGCGGGGGGCCCCAGACCCAGTACTTC
CASPLPSGGPQTQYF
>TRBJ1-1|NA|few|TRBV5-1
TGCGCCAGCAGCTTGGGCTCAGGGACTCCCAGCCCTATAAACACTGAAGCTTTCTTT
CASSLGSGTPSPINTEAFF
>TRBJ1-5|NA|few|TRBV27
TGTGCCAGCAGTAAGGACCGAGGAGGAAGCAATCAGCCCCAGCATTTT
CASSKDRGGSNQPQHF
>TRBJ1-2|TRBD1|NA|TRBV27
TGTGCCAGCAGTCCACTGACAGGGGGCGGCTACACCTTC
CASSPLTGGGYTF
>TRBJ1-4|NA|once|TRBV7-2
TGTGCCAGCAGCTTAGGGTACGCAGGCGAAAAACTGTTTTTT
CASSLGYAGEKLFF
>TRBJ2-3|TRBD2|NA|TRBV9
TGTGCCAGCAGCGTAGGCCCCACTAGCGGGGGCGCAACTAGCACAGATACGCAGTATTTT
CASSVGPTSGGATSTDTQYF
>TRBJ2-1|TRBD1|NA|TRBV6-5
TGTGCCAGCACCCCCACGGACAGGGGGAACAATGAGCAGTTCTTC
CASTPTDRGNNEQFF
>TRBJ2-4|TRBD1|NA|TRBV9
TGTGCCAGCAGCGCGGGACAGACCCAAAACATTCAGTACTTC
CASSAGQTQNIQYF
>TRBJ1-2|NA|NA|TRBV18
TGTGCCAGCTCACCAGGGGGCCGGGATCACTATGGCTACACCTTC
CASSPGGRDHYGYTF
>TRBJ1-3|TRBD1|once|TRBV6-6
TGTGCCAGCAGTTATGACAGGGGCATAGACACCATATATTTT
CASSYDRGIDTIYF
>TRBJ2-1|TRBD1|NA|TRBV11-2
TGTGCCAGCAGCGGACAGGGGGCGTTCTTATACAATGAGCAGTTCTTC
CASSGQGAFLYNEQFF
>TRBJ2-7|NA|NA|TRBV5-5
TGTGCCAGCAGCTTGGATGTCCGTTCCTACGAGCAGTACTTC
CASSLDVRSYEQYF
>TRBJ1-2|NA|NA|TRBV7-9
TGTGCCAGCAGCTTTTCAGGGAACGTTAACACCTTC
CASSFSGNVNTF
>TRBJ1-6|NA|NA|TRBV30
TGTGCCTGGAAGGCAGGACTACCCCTCCACTTT
CAWKAGLPLHF
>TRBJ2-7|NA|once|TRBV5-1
TGCGCCAGCAGCCTCGGGGTTCCCCCGCATTACGAGCAGTACTTC
CASSLGVPPHYEQYF
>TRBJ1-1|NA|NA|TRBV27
TGTGCCAGCTCGGGGTGGCCATACAACACTGAAGCTTTCTTT
CASSGWPYNTEAFF
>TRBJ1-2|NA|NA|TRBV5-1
TGCGCCAGCAGCTTAACCTCCCAGGCCTTATATGGCTACACCTTC
CASSLTSQALYGYTF
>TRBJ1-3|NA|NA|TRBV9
TGTGCCAGCAGCGATAGACCCGAGGAGGGTAGCTCTGGAAACACCATATATTTT
CASSDRPEEGSSGNTIYF
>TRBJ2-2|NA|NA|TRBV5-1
TGCGCCAGCTGTGAGACAGGCGGAGTCGGGGAGCTGTTTTTT
CASCETGGVGELFF
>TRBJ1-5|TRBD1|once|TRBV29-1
TGCAGCGTTGGGGGGCAGGGGGCCCAGCCCCAGCATTTT
CSVGGQGAQPQHF
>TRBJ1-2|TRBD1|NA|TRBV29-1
TGCAGCGTTGAGAGAGGGGGCAATGGCTACACCTTC
CSVERGGNGYTF
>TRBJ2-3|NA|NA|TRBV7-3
TGTGCCAGCAGCTTAAATTCCCGGACAGATACGCAGTATTTT
CASSLNSRTDTQYF